This is a list of T cell receptor beta chains from one sample in a study of OX40 agonist ivuxolimab in advanced cancers. Only in-frame clones appear in the TCRdb table, and some are missing; sequencing was by immunoSEQ multiplex PCR. The data contain some 66,000 clones, 75% to 90% of them singletons. Sequencing was performed on CD4+ or CD8+ T cells sorted from blood, taken in a trial of the OX40 agonist ivuxolimab. These receptors were obtained from an adult with an advanced solid tumor such as melanoma, head and neck, liver or kidney cancer. CDR3s include the opening cysteine and the closing phenylalanine or tryptophan. Fields, in order: D gene, J gene, V gene, CDR3 DNA, CDR3 protein. D genes are given only for firm matches.

d_call: TRBD1; j_call: TRBJ2-3; v_call: TRBV25-1; cdr3_nt: TGTGCCAGCAGTGCCAGACAGGGGGCAACAGATACGCAGTATTTT; cdr3_aa: CASSARQGATDTQYF
d_call: NA; j_call: TRBJ1-2; v_call: TRBV6-4; cdr3_nt: TGTGCCAGCAGTGACTCTAACAGGCGTACTGGCTACACCTTC; cdr3_aa: CASSDSNRRTGYTF
d_call: TRBD1; j_call: TRBJ1-2; v_call: TRBV6-5; cdr3_nt: TGTGCCAGCAGTTATGTGACAGGGACGAGGTATGGCTACACCTTC; cdr3_aa: CASSYVTGTRYGYTF
d_call: NA; j_call: TRBJ1-3; v_call: TRBV6-5; cdr3_nt: TGTGCCAGCAGTCCCGGGCGGGGTCGGGGAAACACCATATATTTT; cdr3_aa: CASSPGRGRGNTIYF
d_call: NA; j_call: TRBJ2-3; v_call: TRBV9; cdr3_nt: TGTGCCAGCAGCGGGGGACCCCGGACAGATACGCAGTATTTT; cdr3_aa: CASSGGPRTDTQYF
d_call: NA; j_call: TRBJ1-1; v_call: TRBV5-4; cdr3_nt: TGTGCCAGCAGCGCCGGATGGAGCACTGAAGCTTTCTTT; cdr3_aa: CASSAGWSTEAFF
d_call: NA; j_call: TRBJ1-1; v_call: TRBV6-5; cdr3_nt: TGTGCCAGCCGTAGACAGGAGTCTGAAGCTTTCTTT; cdr3_aa: CASRRQESEAFF
d_call: TRBD1; j_call: TRBJ1-2; v_call: TRBV19; cdr3_nt: TGTGCCAGTAGTCAACAGGGGGCGGACTATGGCTACACCTTC; cdr3_aa: CASSQQGADYGYTF
d_call: TRBD1; j_call: TRBJ2-2; v_call: TRBV7-8; cdr3_nt: TGTGCCAGCAGCCCGAGCAGCAGGGGGCGAAACACCGGGGAGCTGTTTTTT; cdr3_aa: CASSPSSRGRNTGELFF
d_call: NA; j_call: TRBJ2-7; v_call: TRBV5-1; cdr3_nt: TGCGCCAGCAGCCGCGGGGGGACAGGGACCGCCGAGCAGTACTTC; cdr3_aa: CASSRGGTGTAEQYF
d_call: NA; j_call: TRBJ1-2; v_call: TRBV5-4; cdr3_nt: TGTGCCAGCAGCTTCGGTTCCAGGCTCTATGGCTACACCTTC; cdr3_aa: CASSFGSRLYGYTF
d_call: TRBD1; j_call: TRBJ1-5; v_call: TRBV4-1; cdr3_nt: TGCGCCAGCAGCCAAGAAGGGACAGGATATCAGCCCCAGCATTTT; cdr3_aa: CASSQEGTGYQPQHF
d_call: NA; j_call: TRBJ2-2; v_call: TRBV18; cdr3_nt: TGTGCCAGCTCTACCGGGCTCAACACCGGGGAGCTGTTTTTT; cdr3_aa: CASSTGLNTGELFF
d_call: NA; j_call: TRBJ1-1; v_call: TRBV23-1; cdr3_nt: TGCGCCACACTCCTCGGAGGCCACCCGGTTCGTCCCATGAACACTGAAGCTTTCTTT; cdr3_aa: CATLLGGHPVRPMNTEAFF